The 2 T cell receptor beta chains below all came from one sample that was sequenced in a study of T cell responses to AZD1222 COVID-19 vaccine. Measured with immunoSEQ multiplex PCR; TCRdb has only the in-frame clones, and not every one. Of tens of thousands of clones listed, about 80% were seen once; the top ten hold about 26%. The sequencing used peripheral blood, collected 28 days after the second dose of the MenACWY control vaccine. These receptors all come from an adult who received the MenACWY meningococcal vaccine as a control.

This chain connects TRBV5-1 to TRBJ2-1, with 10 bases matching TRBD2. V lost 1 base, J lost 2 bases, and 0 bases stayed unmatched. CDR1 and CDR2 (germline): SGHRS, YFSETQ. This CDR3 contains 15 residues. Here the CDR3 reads CASSLTSGTYNEQFF. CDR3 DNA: TGCGCCAGCAGCTTGACTAGCGGGACCTACAATGAGCAGTTCTTC.

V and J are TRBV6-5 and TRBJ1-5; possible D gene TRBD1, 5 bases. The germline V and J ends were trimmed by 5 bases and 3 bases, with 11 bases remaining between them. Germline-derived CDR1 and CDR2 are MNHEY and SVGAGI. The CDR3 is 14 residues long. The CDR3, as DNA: TGTGCCAGCAGTCCACGGGGGGACAATCAGCCCCAGCATTTT. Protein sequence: CASSPRGDNQPQHF.